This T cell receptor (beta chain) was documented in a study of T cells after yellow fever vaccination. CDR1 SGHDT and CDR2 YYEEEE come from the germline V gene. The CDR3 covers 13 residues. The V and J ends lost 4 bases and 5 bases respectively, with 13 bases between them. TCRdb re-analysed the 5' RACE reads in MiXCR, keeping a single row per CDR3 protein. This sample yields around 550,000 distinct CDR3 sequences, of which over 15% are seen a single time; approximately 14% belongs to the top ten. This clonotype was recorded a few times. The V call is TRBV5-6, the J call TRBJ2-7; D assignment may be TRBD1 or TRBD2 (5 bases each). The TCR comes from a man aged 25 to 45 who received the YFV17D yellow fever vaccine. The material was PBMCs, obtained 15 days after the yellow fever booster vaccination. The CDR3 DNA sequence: TGTGCCAGCAGCACGGGACGGACCGACGAGCAGTACTTC. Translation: CASSTGRTDEQYF. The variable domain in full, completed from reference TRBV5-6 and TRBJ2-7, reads DAGVTQSPTHLIKTRGQQVTLRCSPKSGHDTVSWYQQALGQGPQFIFQYYEEEERQRGNFPDRFSGHQFPNYSSELNVNALLLGDSALYLCASSTGRTDEQYFGPGTRLTVT.